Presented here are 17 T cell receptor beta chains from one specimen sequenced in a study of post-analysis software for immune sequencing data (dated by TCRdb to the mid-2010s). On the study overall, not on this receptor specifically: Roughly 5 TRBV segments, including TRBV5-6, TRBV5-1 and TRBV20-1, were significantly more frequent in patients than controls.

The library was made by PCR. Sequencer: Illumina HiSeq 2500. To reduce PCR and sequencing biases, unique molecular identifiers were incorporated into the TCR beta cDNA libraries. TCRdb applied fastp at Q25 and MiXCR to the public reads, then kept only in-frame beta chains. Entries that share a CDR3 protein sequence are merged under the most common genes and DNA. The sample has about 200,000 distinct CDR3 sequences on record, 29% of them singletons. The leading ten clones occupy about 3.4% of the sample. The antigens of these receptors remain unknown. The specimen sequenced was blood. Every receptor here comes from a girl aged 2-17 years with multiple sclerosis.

The CDR3 DNA reads as TGTGCCAGCAGCTTAGTTGGATCCGAGCAGTACTTC. Its translation is CASSLVGSEQYF. This rearrangement joins TRBV7-2 to TRBJ2-5; no reliable D call. The end of the DNA fits TRBJ2-7 better, so the J call may be wrong. CDR3 size: 12 residues. The germline V gene encodes CDR1 SGHTA and CDR2 FQGNSA.

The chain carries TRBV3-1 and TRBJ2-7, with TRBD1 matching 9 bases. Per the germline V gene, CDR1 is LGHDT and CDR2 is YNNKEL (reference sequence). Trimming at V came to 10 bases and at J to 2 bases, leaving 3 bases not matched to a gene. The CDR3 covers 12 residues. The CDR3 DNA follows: TGTGCCAACCGGGACAGGGCCTACGAGCAGTACTTC. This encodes CANRDRAYEQYF.

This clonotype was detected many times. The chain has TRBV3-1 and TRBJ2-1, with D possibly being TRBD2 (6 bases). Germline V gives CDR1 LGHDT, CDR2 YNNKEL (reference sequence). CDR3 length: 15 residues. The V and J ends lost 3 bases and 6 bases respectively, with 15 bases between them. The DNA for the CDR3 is TGTGCCAGCAGCCAGACCAACCGGGACTCCAATGAGCAGTTCTTC. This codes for CASSQTNRDSNEQFF.

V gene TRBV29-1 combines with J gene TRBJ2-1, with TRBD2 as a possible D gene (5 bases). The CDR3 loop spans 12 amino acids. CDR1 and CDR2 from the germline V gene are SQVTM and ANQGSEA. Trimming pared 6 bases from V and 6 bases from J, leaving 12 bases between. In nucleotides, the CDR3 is TGCAGCGTCCCCCGGGAATTCAATGAGCAGTTCTTC. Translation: CSVPREFNEQFF.

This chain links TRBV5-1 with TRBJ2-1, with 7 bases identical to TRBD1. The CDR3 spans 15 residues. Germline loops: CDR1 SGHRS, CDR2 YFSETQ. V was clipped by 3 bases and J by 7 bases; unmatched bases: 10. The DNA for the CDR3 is TGCGCCAGCAGCTCGACAGGGAACTACGGGAATGAGCAGTTCTTC. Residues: CASSSTGNYGNEQFF.

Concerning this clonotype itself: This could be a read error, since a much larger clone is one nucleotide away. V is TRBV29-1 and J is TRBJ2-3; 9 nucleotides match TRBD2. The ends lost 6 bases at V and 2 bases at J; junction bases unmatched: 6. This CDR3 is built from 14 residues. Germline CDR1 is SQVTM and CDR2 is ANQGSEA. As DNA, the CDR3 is TGCAGCGTGGCCCTAGCGGGGCTCACAGATACGCAGTATTTT. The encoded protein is CSVALAGLTDTQYF.

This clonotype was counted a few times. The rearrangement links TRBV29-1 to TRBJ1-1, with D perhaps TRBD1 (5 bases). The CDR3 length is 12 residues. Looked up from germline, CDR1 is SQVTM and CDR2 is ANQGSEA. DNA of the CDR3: TGCAGTCTGGGGCGGATGAACACTGAAGCTTTCTTT. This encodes CSLGRMNTEAFF.

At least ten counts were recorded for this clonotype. Here the CDR3 DNA reads TGCAGCGTTGAAGGGACCCGGACCACTAGTCGCGAGCAGTTCTTC. It translates to CSVEGTRTTSREQFF. The rearrangement uses TRBV29-1 and TRBJ2-1; a possible D gene is TRBD2 (5 bases). The CDR3 length is 15 residues. Trimming cost V 1 base and J 10 bases, with 20 bases left between them. CDR1 is SQVTM, CDR2 ANQGSEA, per germline.

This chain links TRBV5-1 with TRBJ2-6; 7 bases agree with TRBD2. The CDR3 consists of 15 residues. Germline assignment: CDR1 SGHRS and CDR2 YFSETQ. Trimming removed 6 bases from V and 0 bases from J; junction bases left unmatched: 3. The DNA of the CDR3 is TGCGCCAGCATCCCGGGAGGCTCTGGGGCCAACGTCCTGACTTTC. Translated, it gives CASIPGGSGANVLTF.

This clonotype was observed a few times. CDR3 DNA: TGCGCCAGCAGACAGCAGCCGTCCAATGAGCAGTACTTC. This translates into CASRQQPSNEQYF. The chain uses TRBV5-1 and TRBJ2-5; D is unresolved. CDR1 and CDR2 (germline): SGHRS, YFSETQ. This CDR3 region has 13 residues. V dropped 5 bases and J dropped 11 bases, with 19 bases sitting between them. Filled out from reference TRBV5-1 and TRBJ2-5, the complete variable domain reads KAGVTQTPRYLIKTRGQQVTLSCSPISGHRSVSWYQQTPGQGLQFLFEYFSETQRNKGNFPGRFSGRQFSNSRSEMNVSTLELGDSALYLCASRQQPSNEQYFGPGTRLLVL.

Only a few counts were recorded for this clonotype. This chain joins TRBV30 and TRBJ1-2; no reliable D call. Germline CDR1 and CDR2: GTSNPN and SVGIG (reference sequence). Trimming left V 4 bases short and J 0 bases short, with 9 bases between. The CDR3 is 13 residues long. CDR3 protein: CAWMRGANYGYTF. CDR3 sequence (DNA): TGTGCCTGGATGCGGGGAGCTAACTATGGCTACACCTTC.

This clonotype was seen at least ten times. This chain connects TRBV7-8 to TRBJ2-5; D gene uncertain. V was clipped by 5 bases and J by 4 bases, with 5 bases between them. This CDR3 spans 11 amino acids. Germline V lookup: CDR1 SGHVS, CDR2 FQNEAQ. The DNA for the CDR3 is TGTGCCAGCAGCCCAGGAGAGACCCAGTACTTC. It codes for CASSPGETQYF. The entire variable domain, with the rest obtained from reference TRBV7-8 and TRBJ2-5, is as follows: GAGVSQSPRYKVAKRGQDVALRCDPISGHVSLFWYQQALGQGPEFLTYFQNEAQLDKSGLPSDRFFAERPEGSVSTLKIQRTQQEDSAVYLCASSPGETQYFGPGTRLLVL.

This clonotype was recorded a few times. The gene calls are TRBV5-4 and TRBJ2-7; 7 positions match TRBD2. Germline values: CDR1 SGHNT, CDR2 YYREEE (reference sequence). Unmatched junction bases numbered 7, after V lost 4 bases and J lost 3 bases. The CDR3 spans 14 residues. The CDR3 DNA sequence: TGTGCCAGCAGCCCGGGGGGACGGAGCTACGAGCAGTACTTC. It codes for CASSPGGRSYEQYF. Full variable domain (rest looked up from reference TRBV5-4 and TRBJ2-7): ETGVTQSPTHLIKTRGQQVTLRCSSQSGHNTVSWYQQALGQGPQFIFQYYREEENGRGNFPPRFSGLQFPNYSSELNVNALELDDSALYLCASSPGGRSYEQYFGPGTRLTVT.

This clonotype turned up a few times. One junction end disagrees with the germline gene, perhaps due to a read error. The CDR3 DNA sequence: TGTGCCGGCAGCTCGGATGGACGGAGCAATCAGCCCCAGCATTTT. This gives the protein CAGSSDGRSNQPQHF. The chain uses TRBV3-1 and TRBJ1-5; D is unclear. The CDR3 runs 15 residues. The germline CDR1 and CDR2 sequences are LGHDT and YNNKEL (reference sequence).

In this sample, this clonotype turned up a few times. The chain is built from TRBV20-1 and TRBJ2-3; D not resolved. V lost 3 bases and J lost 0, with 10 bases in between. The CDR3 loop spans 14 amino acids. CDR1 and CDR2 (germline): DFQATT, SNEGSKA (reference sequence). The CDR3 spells CSARLRLSTDTQYF. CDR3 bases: TGCAGTGCTAGGTTGAGGCTTAGCACAGATACGCAGTATTTT.

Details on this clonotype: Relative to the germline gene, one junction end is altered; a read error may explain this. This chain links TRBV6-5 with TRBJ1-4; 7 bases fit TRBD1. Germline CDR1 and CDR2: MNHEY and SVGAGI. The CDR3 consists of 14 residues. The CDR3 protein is CASSPTGDREKRFF. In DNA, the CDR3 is TGTGCCAGCAGCCCCACAGGGGATCGAGAAAAACGGTTTTTT.

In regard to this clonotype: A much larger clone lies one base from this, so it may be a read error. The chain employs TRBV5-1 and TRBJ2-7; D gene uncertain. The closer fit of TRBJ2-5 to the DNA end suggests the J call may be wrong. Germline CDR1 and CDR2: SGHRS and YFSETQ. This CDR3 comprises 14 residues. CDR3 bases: TGCGCCAGCAGCTGCCGGGTCAGCCAAGAGACCCAGTACTTC. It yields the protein CASSCRVSQETQYF.